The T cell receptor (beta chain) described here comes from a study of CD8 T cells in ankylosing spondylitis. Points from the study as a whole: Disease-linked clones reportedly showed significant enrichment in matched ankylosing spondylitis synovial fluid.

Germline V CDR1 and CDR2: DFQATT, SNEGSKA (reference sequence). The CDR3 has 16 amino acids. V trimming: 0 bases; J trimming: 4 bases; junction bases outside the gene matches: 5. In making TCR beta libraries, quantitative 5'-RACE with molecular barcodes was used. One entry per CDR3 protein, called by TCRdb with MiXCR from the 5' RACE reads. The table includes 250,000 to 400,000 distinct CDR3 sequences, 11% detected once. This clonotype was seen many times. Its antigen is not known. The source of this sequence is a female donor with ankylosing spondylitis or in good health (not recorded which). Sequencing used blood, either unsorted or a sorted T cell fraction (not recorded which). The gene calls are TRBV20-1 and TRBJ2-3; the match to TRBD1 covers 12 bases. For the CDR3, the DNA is TGCAGTGCTAGAGATCCGGGACAGGGGGCTGCAGATACGCAGTATTTT. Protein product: CSARDPGQGAADTQYF.